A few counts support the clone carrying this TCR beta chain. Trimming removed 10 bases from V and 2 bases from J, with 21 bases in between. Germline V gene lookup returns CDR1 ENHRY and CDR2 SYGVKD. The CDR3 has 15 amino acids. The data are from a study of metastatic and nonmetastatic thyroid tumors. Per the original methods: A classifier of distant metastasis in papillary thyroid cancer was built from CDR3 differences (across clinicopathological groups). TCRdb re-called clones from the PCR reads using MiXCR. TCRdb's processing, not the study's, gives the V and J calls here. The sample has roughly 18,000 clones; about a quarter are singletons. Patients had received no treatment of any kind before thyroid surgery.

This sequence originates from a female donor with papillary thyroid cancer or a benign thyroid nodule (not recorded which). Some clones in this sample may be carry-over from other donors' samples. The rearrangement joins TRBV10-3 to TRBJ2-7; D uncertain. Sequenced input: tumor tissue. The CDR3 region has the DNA TGTGCCACCCGGCTGAGCTTAACTAAGACCTACGAGCAGTACGTC. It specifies CATRLSLTKTYEQYV.